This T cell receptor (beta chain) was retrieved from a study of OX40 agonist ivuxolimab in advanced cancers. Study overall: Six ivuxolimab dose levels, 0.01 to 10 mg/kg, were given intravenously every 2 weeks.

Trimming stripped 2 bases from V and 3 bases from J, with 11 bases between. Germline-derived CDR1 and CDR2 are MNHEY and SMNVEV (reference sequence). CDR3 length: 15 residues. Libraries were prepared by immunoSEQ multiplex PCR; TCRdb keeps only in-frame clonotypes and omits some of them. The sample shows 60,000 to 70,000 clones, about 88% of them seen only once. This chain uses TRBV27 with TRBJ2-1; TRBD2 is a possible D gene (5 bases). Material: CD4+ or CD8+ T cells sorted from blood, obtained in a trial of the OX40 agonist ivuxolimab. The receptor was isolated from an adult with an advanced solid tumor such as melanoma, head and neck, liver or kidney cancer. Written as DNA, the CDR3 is TGTGCCAGCAGTTTAACGGGAAGGTACTACAATGAGCAGTTCTTC. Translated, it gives CASSLTGRYYNEQFF.